The 16 T cell receptor beta chains presented below share a single source sample, sequenced in a study of CD8+CD57+ T cells in acquired aplastic anemia. An expansion of CD8+CD57+ cells by flow cytometry had been shown in patients chosen for sequencing. The use of genomic DNA as template underpinned the TCR beta VDJ and CDR3 profiling. TCRdb re-called the reads through MiXCR, storing one row per CDR3 protein. The table records about 180,000 distinct CDR3 sequences, roughly 65% of them present only once. Sequenced material: sorted CD4+, CD8+, or CD8+CD57+ T cells (not recorded which) from PBMCs. Every receptor here comes from a human donor with aplastic anemia.

The chain has TRBV4-2 and TRBJ2-7, with TRBD2 identical over 8 bases. Germline values: CDR1 LGHNA, CDR2 YNFKEQ. V was pared by 0 bases and J by 2 bases, with 3 bases of the junction left unmatched. The CDR3 is made up of 15 amino acids. CDR3 in amino acids: CASSQEVGGAYEQYF. CDR3 coding DNA: TGTGCCAGCAGCCAAGAAGTCGGGGGGGCCTACGAGCAGTACTTC.

There are a few counts of this clonotype. The V and J genes are TRBV29-1 and TRBJ2-7; 8 positions agree with TRBD1. The CDR3 contains 12 residues. J lost 3 bases, V lost 6 bases, and 4 bases had no gene match. From germline, CDR1 is SQVTM and CDR2 ANQGSEA. The CDR3 DNA is TGCAGCGTCGGACAGGGAAGCTACGAGCAGTACTTC. It codes for CSVGQGSYEQYF.

This clonotype was seen only once. The chain uses TRBV7-2 and TRBJ1-1; tentative D call: TRBD1 (6 bases). This CDR3 region has 19 residues. The germline V and J ends were trimmed by 2 bases and 4 bases, with 26 bases remaining between them. Looked up from germline, CDR1 is SGHTA and CDR2 is FQGNSA. This CDR3 is CASSLSSGGGPIMTTEAFF. Written as DNA, the CDR3 is TGTGCCAGCAGCTTATCTAGCGGGGGCGGACCGATTATGACCACTGAAGCTTTCTTT.

J is TRBJ1-1 and V is TRBV25-1, with D possibly matching TRBD1 (5 bases). The germline V and J ends were trimmed by 2 bases and 7 bases, with 11 bases remaining between them. Germline CDR1 MGHDK, CDR2 SYGVNS. CDR3 length equals 13 residues. The CDR3 loop is CASSEQFRDEAFF. CDR3 DNA sequence: TGTGCCAGCAGTGAACAGTTCAGGGATGAAGCTTTCTTT. The full variable domain, rest sourced from reference TRBV25-1 and TRBJ1-1, is EADIYQTPRYLVIGTGKKITLECSQTMGHDKMYWYQQDPGMELHLIHYSYGVNSTEKGDLSSESTVSRIRTEHFPLTLESARPSHTSQYLCASSEQFRDEAFFGQGTRLTVV.

A few counts support this clonotype. For the CDR3, the DNA is TGTGCCAGCAGTGACGAACTAGCGGGGGTGATCGAGCAGTACTTC. It specifies CASSDELAGVIEQYF. This chain joins TRBV7-2 and TRBJ2-7; 11 bases align to TRBD2. This CDR3 spans 15 amino acids. Trimming took 6 bases from V and 6 from J; bases not matched to a gene: 10. From germline, CDR1 is SGHTA and CDR2 FQGNSA.

This clonotype has only a few counts. The chain carries TRBV7-3 and TRBJ2-1; 7 bases are shared with TRBD2. After removal of 5 bases from V and 7 bases from J, the junction contained 2 bases not matched to a gene. The CDR3 is made up of 12 amino acids. The germline CDR1 and CDR2 sequences are SGHTA and FQGTGA. CDR3 coding DNA: TGTGCCAGCAGCCCCGGGGGGAATGAGCAGTTCTTC. Protein product: CASSPGGNEQFF.

This clonotype was detected ten times or more. CDR3 residues: CASSLAGANYNEQFF. The CDR3 DNA reads as TGCGCCAGCAGCCTAGCGGGGGCAAACTACAATGAGCAGTTCTTC. The rearrangement links TRBV5-1 to TRBJ2-1; TRBD2 matches at 10 bases. V dropped 4 bases and J dropped 3; count of bases not matched to a gene: 4. CDR1 SGHRS and CDR2 YFSETQ come from the germline V gene. The CDR3 length is 15 residues.

This sequence joins TRBV2 and TRBJ1-5; D unclear. Germline values: CDR1 SNHLY, CDR2 FYNNEI. The ends were cut back, 3 bases at V and 0 bases at J, with 6 bases in the middle. There are 14 residues in the CDR3. The CDR3 loop reads CASSEPYSNQPQHF. The CDR3 nucleotides read TGTGCCAGCAGTGAGCCGTATAGCAATCAGCCCCAGCATTTT.

The genes are TRBV5-4 and TRBJ2-7, with 9 bases matching TRBD2. This CDR3 spans 13 amino acids. V gave up 0 bases and J gave up 9 bases; unmatched junction bases: 4. CDR1 and CDR2 (germline): SGHNT, YYREEE (reference sequence). CDR3 bases: TGTGCCAGCAGCTTGGATCTAGCGGGGATGCAGTACTTC. Translating it yields CASSLDLAGMQYF.

This clonotype has more than one count but fewer than ten. The V and J genes are TRBV7-9 and TRBJ1-2; D is unresolved. Trimming left V 3 bases short and J 4 bases short, with 9 bases between. The germline CDR1 and CDR2 sequences are SEHNR and FQNEAQ (reference sequence). This CDR3 comprises 13 residues. The CDR3 spells CASSLTKFYGYTF. The CDR3 nucleotides are TGTGCCAGCAGCTTGACTAAATTCTATGGCTACACCTTC.

The rearrangement links TRBV19 to TRBJ1-2, with 7 bases identical to TRBD1. CDR3 size: 16 residues. Germline V CDR1 and CDR2: LNHDA, SQIVND (reference sequence). V was pared by 9 bases and J by 0 bases, with 13 bases of the junction left unmatched. Here the CDR3 reads CASSAIGQATNYGYTF. The CDR3, as DNA: TGTGCCAGCTCCGCGATCGGACAGGCTACTAACTATGGCTACACCTTC. Full variable domain (outside the CDR3, taken from reference TRBV19 and TRBJ1-2): DGGITQSPKYLFRKEGQNVTLSCEQNLNHDAMYWYRQDPGQGLRLIYYSQIVNDFQKGDIAEGYSVSREKKESFPLTVTSAQKNPTAFYLCASSAIGQATNYGYTFGSGTRLTVV.

V usage is TRBV20-1 and J usage is TRBJ2-5, with D perhaps being TRBD1 or TRBD2 (5 bases each). V shed 7 bases and J shed 5 bases, with 17 bases lying between them. This CDR3 comprises 13 residues. Germline V gene lookup returns CDR1 DFQATT and CDR2 SNEGSKA (reference sequence). The CDR3 DNA follows: TGCAGTGTCGCCGGGGTGGGACGGGAGACCCAGTACTTC. Amino acid sequence: CSVAGVGRETQYF.

The V call is TRBV20-1, the J call TRBJ2-2; the D gene is possibly TRBD2 (5 bases). CDR3 length: 11 amino acids. Germline assignment: CDR1 DFQATT and CDR2 SNEGSKA (reference sequence). The V and J ends lost 5 bases and 8 bases respectively, with 9 bases between them. The CDR3 loop is CSAVREGELFF. The CDR3 region has the DNA TGCAGTGCTGTCCGGGAAGGGGAGCTGTTTTTT.

V and J are TRBV5-1 and TRBJ2-7; TRBD1 is a possible D gene (6 bases). There are 13 residues in the CDR3. CDR1 is SGHRS, CDR2 YFSETQ, per germline. Trimming shortened V by 2 bases and J by 6 bases, and 12 bases separated the two germline ends. The CDR3 spells CASSLEQGREQYF. CDR3 in DNA: TGCGCCAGCAGCTTAGAACAGGGTCGCGAGCAGTACTTC. The full variable domain, rest sourced from reference TRBV5-1 and TRBJ2-7, is KAGVTQTPRYLIKTRGQQVTLSCSPISGHRSVSWYQQTPGQGLQFLFEYFSETQRNKGNFPGRFSGRQFSNSRSEMNVSTLELGDSALYLCASSLEQGREQYFGPGTRLTVT.

This clonotype was counted once. The chain combines TRBV4-2 with TRBJ1-2, with D uncertain. Germline CDR1 and CDR2: LGHNA and YNFKEQ. The CDR3 sequence is 13 residues long. Trimming shortened V by 5 bases and J by 3 bases, and 10 bases separated the two germline ends. The CDR3 DNA sequence: TGTGCCAGCAGCTCGGCGGGGTACTATGGCTACACCTTC. Translated: CASSSAGYYGYTF.

The chain carries TRBV7-9 and TRBJ2-7; 7 nucleotides agree with TRBD1. This CDR3 contains 14 residues. V shed 4 bases and J 0 bases; nucleotides not matched to a gene: 3. Germline-derived CDR1 and CDR2 are SEHNR and FQNEAQ (reference sequence). The CDR3 coding sequence is TGTGCCAGCAGCTCGGGACAGCGCTCCTACGAGCAGTACTTC. It codes for CASSSGQRSYEQYF.